This section outlines one TCR beta chain sequence together with its context. Antigen specificity is unknown. The CDR3 contains 14 residues. V was shortened by 4 bases and J by 4 bases, with 14 bases between the two germline ends. CDR1 SGDLS and CDR2 YYNGEE come from the germline V gene. This sample is drawn from a study of cytomegalovirus exposure and HLA in healthy donors. Study-level points and caveats: A later analysis found most CMV-associated TCR beta chains apparently HLA-restricted. Per a later analysis, HLA-associated TCR beta chains showed more clonal expansion than other, equally common TCR beta chains.

Amplification used 60 Vbeta primers and 13 Jbeta primers. TCRdb's copy holds only in-frame clones and misses some; the assay was immunoSEQ multiplex PCR. The sample has about 170,000 clones, more than 80% seen once. The receptor was derived from a male donor in good health and CMV-seronegative. Sequenced sample: PBMCs. This rearrangement joins TRBV9 to TRBJ1-2; possible D gene TRBD1, 5 bases. The CDR3 is CASSPDSGGYGYTF. CDR3 coding DNA: TGTGCCAGCAGCCCCGACTCCGGGGGCTATGGCTACACCTTC.